The TCR beta chain under discussion was sequenced for a study of blood T cell repertoires in COVID-19. Whole-study context: Sites in the United States, Italy and Spain provided acute and convalescent COVID-19 samples. PBMCs, B-cell-depleted T cells, or T cells were the source of the cDNA or gDNA that made up the material.

Germline CDR1 SGHVS, CDR2 FNYEAQ. Trimming took off 1 base at V and 5 bases at J, with 14 bases between the two ends. This CDR3 has 16 residues. Original methodology: The assay estimated nucleated cells by amplifying reference gene primers. Repertoires were generated with immunoSEQ multiplex PCR, while TCRdb's copy carries only in-frame clones and drops some. V and J calls and clone size come straight from that table; D and trimming were deduced from the DNA. This table holds 150,000 to 200,000 clones, approximately 81% found once. This sequence joins TRBV7-6 and TRBJ1-4; no clear D. This TCR came from a human donor with acute or convalescent COVID-19. The donor label of this sample is uncertain. The sequencing sample was made of peripheral blood. CDR3 in amino acids: CASSLDNGVWNEKLFF. The CDR3 coding sequence is TGTGCCAGCAGCTTAGACAACGGGGTGTGGAATGAAAAACTGTTTTTT.